This TCR beta chain was sequenced during a study of control samples from healthy donors and cancer patients. This CDR3 has 13 amino acids. V was pared by 6 bases and J by 2 bases, with 1 base of the junction left unmatched. Germline-derived CDR1 and CDR2 are MNHEY and SVGAGI. Produced via immunoSEQ multiplex PCR; TCRdb's table is partial and in-frame only. The sample has 160,000 or so clones; just under 95% are singletons. Sequenced material: blood. This sequence joins TRBV6-5 and TRBJ2-5; 9 bases align to TRBD2. The clonotype originates from a middle-aged woman in good health. CDR3 amino acids: CASRTSGQETQYF. The DNA of the CDR3 is TGTGCCAGCAGGACTAGCGGACAAGAGACCCAGTACTTC.